This is a list of T cell receptor beta chains from one sample in a study of cytomegalovirus exposure and HLA in healthy donors. The assay was immunoSEQ multiplex PCR, and TCRdb's table has in-frame clones only and misses some. The sample lists approximately 150,000 clones, roughly 86% seen once, with roughly 0.5% in the top ten. Input material: PBMCs. These TCRs come from a woman aged 35 to 49 in good health and CMV-seronegative. The CDR3 runs from the conserved cysteine through the conserved F or W. A D gene is named only where the DNA matches it firmly. Expanded clones are given a class, and other clones once, few, many or no size at all.

D gene	V gene	J gene	clone size	CDR3 DNA	CDR3 protein
TRBD1	TRBV6-4	TRBJ2-1	NA	TGTGCCAGCTCCCGGGACAGGGGTATCAATGAGCAGTTCTTC	CASSRDRGINEQFF
TRBD2	TRBV6-6	TRBJ2-3	NA	TGTGCCAGCAGTCCCCCAGGGACTAGCGGTGCAGATACGCAGTATTTT	CASSPPGTSGADTQYF
TRBD1	TRBV28	TRBJ2-7	NA	TGTGCCAGCAGCACTACCGGGACAGGGGAGACCTACGAGCAGTACTTC	CASSTTGTGETYEQYF
NA	TRBV18	TRBJ1-1	NA	TGTGCCAGCTCACCCTCTTCTCGGAACACTGAAGCTTTCTTT	CASSPSSRNTEAFF
NA	TRBV9	TRBJ2-1	once	TGTGCCAGCAGCTTACGAGCGGCCGGGAGAGGGGACAATGAGCAGTTCTTC	CASSLRAAGRGDNEQFF
TRBD2	TRBV7-3	TRBJ2-1	NA	TGTGCCAGCAGCTTGGGAGCGGGAGGCGTCCATGAGCAGTTCTTC	CASSLGAGGVHEQFF
NA	TRBV5-1	TRBJ1-6	once	TGCGCCAGCAGCCTGAATCCGGGTTATGATTCACCCCTCCACTTT	CASSLNPGYDSPLHF
NA	TRBV7-9	TRBJ2-4	NA	TGTGCCAGCAGCACAGACGGTAAAAACATTCAGTACTTC	CASSTDGKNIQYF
NA	TRBV7-9	TRBJ1-1	NA	TGTGCCAGCAGTTTGGGGGCTGTGAACACTGAAGCTTTCTTT	CASSLGAVNTEAFF
TRBD2	TRBV7-9	TRBJ2-7	once	TGTGCCAGCAGCAAAGGACTAGCGGGAGTTGGCTGGTACGAGCAGTACTTC	CASSKGLAGVGWYEQYF
TRBD2	TRBV10-1	TRBJ2-1	NA	TGCGCCAGCAGTGATAGCGGGAGACCTTACAATGAGCAGTTCTTC	CASSDSGRPYNEQFF
NA	TRBV27	TRBJ2-2	NA	TGTGCCAGCAGTTCACGGAGAAGGAACACCGGGGAGCTGTTTTTT	CASSSRRRNTGELFF